Each of the 20 T cell receptor beta chains below was sequenced from the same sample in a study of blood T cells in healthy people across ages. Through a sample-barcoded 5' primer and a J-beta primer mix, a second PCR was run for about 6 to 11 cycles. TCRdb re-called the 5' RACE reads through MiXCR, storing one row per CDR3 protein. The table has over 950,000 distinct CDR3 sequences, around two fifths seen once; the top ten hold 10% to 15%. Sequences were obtained from blood. The receptor source for this set is a man younger than 35 in good health.

This clonotype was observed a few times. CDR3 DNA: TGTGCCAGCGGACTAGCGGGGGGGTTCACAGATACGCAGTATTTT. As protein: CASGLAGGFTDTQYF. J is TRBJ2-3 and V is TRBV6-5, with 15 bases lining up with TRBD2. Germline CDR1 is MNHEY and CDR2 is SVGAGI. This CDR3 has 15 amino acids. V dropped 8 bases and J dropped 2; count of bases not matched to a gene: 2.

This clonotype came up many times. This sequence joins TRBV9 and TRBJ2-1; D remains ambiguous. The V end lost 2 bases, the J end lost 10 bases, and 10 bases lay between the germline ends. In germline, CDR1 is SGDLS, CDR2 YYNGEE. The CDR3 is 12 amino acids. The CDR3: CASSVSETEQFF. The CDR3 coding sequence is TGTGCCAGCAGCGTCTCGGAAACGGAGCAGTTCTTC.

The J gene is TRBJ2-7, the V gene TRBV12-3 or TRBV12-4, with D perhaps TRBD2 (6 bases). This CDR3 is 12 amino acids long. V lost 7 bases to trimming and J lost 7 bases, with 14 bases between them. Here the CDR3 DNA reads TGTGCCAGCACCTTGGGGGGTGGTGAGCAGTACTTC. Translating gives CASTLGGGEQYF.

The genes are TRBV12-3 or TRBV12-4 and TRBJ2-7; TRBD1 matches 7 bases. The CDR3 consists of 18 residues. The junction had 20 bases not matched to a gene; V was cut back by 5 bases and J by 4 bases. The chain's CDR3 is CASSPIGETGLKRYEQYF. CDR3 in DNA: TGTGCCAGCAGTCCTATAGGGGAGACAGGGCTCAAGAGGTACGAGCAGTACTTC.

This sequence joins TRBV7-2 and TRBJ2-2; D not certain. This CDR3 region has 14 residues. Trimming cost V 2 bases and J 3 bases, with 7 bases left between them. Germline V CDR1 and CDR2: SGHTA, FQGNSA. CDR3 DNA: TGTGCCAGCAGCTTACACGTAGACACCGGGGAGCTGTTTTTT. Its translation is CASSLHVDTGELFF. The whole variable domain, filled in from reference TRBV7-2 and TRBJ2-2, reads GAGVSQSPSNKVTEKGKDVELRCDPISGHTALYWYRQSLGQGLEFLIYFQGNSAPDKSGLPSDRFSAERTGGSVSTLTIQRTQQEDSAVYLCASSLHVDTGELFFGEGSRLTVL.

The chain combines TRBV20-1 with TRBJ1-1; no firm D call. V gave up 0 bases and J gave up 1 base, with 21 bases separating them. Per the germline V gene, CDR1 is DFQATT and CDR2 is SNEGSKA (reference sequence). The CDR3 has 18 residues. CDR3 bases: TGCAGTGCTAGAGACCGGGGAGACATCTGGCGTCAGAACACTGAAGCTTTCTTT. Translation gives CSARDRGDIWRQNTEAFF.

This chain joins TRBV29-1 and TRBJ2-4; TRBD1 or TRBD2 may be the D gene (5 bases each). The CDR3 totals 13 residues. Germline CDR1 SQVTM, CDR2 ANQGSEA. V was shortened by 4 bases and J by 3 bases, with 10 bases between the two germline ends. The CDR3 loop reads CSVGGRLKNIQYF. DNA for the CDR3: TGCAGCGTTGGGGGACGGCTCAAAAACATTCAGTACTTC.

The chain links TRBV27 to TRBJ2-4; unclear D gene. Per germline, CDR1 MNHEY and CDR2 SMNVEV (reference sequence). This CDR3 is built from 14 residues. Trimming removed 4 bases at V and 5 bases at J, with 12 bases between. The CDR3 here is CASSSPAKQNIQYF. CDR3 sequence (DNA): TGTGCCAGCAGTTCGCCGGCCAAGCAAAACATTCAGTACTTC.

To note about this clonotype: A read error may produce the germline difference seen at one junction end. The chain carries TRBV7-8 and TRBJ2-3; D perhaps matches TRBD2 (6 bases). CDR3 size: 15 residues. Germline V gives CDR1 SGHVS, CDR2 FQNEAQ. The CDR3 DNA reads TGTGCCAGCCGCTTAGCGGATCGGAACACAGATACGCAGTATTTT. It encodes CASRLADRNTDTQYF.

This clonotype appeared many times. The rearrangement joins TRBV29-1 to TRBJ2-3; D is uncertain. Trimming shortened V by 6 bases and J by 1 base, and 11 bases separated the two germline ends. The germline V gene encodes CDR1 SQVTM and CDR2 ANQGSEA. The CDR3 sequence is 13 residues long. CDR3 residues: CSVGDWGTDTQYF. The CDR3 DNA reads as TGCAGCGTCGGTGACTGGGGCACAGATACGCAGTATTTT.

CDR3 sequence: CSAPSAGADNEQYF. For the CDR3, the DNA is TGCAGTGCTCCCTCAGCGGGGGCCGATAATGAGCAGTACTTC. The V call is TRBV20-1, the J call TRBJ2-5, with TRBD2 identical over 8 bases. CDR3 length: 14 amino acids. CDR1 is DFQATT, CDR2 SNEGSKA, per germline (reference sequence). J lost 11 bases, V lost 5 bases, and 16 bases had no gene match.

The chain uses TRBV2 and TRBJ2-3, with 7 bases that match TRBD1. Germline CDR1 is SNHLY and CDR2 is FYNNEI. The V gene end was trimmed by 8 bases and the J gene end by 0 bases; junction bases not matched to a gene: 11. The CDR3 totals 16 residues. CDR3 in DNA: TGTGCCAGCCCTTTGACGACAGGGACGAGCACAGATACGCAGTATTTT. This encodes CASPLTTGTSTDTQYF.

The rearrangement uses TRBV20-1 and TRBJ2-5, with D possibly matching TRBD2 (6 bases). This CDR3 contains 16 residues. Trimming removed 4 bases from V and 11 bases from J, with 29 bases in between. Germline V gives CDR1 DFQATT, CDR2 SNEGSKA (reference sequence). The CDR3 spells CSATRNSGTHYNEQYF. CDR3 DNA sequence: TGCAGTGCTACTAGAAATAGCGGCACGCACTACAATGAGCAGTACTTC.

This clonotype came up a few times. The V and J genes are TRBV29-1 and TRBJ2-2, with unresolved D. Germline V gene data show CDR1 as SQVTM and CDR2 as ANQGSEA. The V gene lost 4 bases and the J gene lost 2 bases, with 8 bases spanning the gap. CDR3 length: 13 amino acids. Here the CDR3 DNA reads TGCAGCGTTGCCAGCGACAACACCGGGGAGCTGTTTTTT. Residues: CSVASDNTGELFF.

The V and J genes are TRBV19 and TRBJ2-3; 7 bases agree with TRBD1. J lost 1 base, V lost 6 bases, and 10 bases had no gene match. The CDR3 runs to 16 residues. The germline V gene encodes CDR1 LNHDA and CDR2 SQIVND (reference sequence). The CDR3 nucleotides are TGTGCCAGTAGCCTTTTGACAGGGTCGGGCACAGATACGCAGTATTTT. Its protein product is CASSLLTGSGTDTQYF.

This clonotype was seen once. With a much larger clone just one base away, this may be a read error. The CDR3: CASSPRQGAACEQYF. DNA of the CDR3: TGTGCCAGCAGTCCCCGACAGGGGGCCGCCTGCGAGCAGTACTTC. The chain carries TRBV6-6 and TRBJ2-7; 10 nucleotides align to TRBD1. In germline, CDR1 is MNHNY, CDR2 SVGAGI (reference sequence). The CDR3 spans 15 residues. Unmatched junction bases numbered 10, after V lost 5 bases and J lost 6 bases.

The CDR3 nucleotides are TGTGCCAGCAGCTTGAGGACCGGGGAAGCTTTCTTT. This sequence encodes CASSLRTGEAFF. This rearrangement joins TRBV5-5 to TRBJ1-1; D not resolved. Looked up from germline, CDR1 is SGHKS and CDR2 is YYEKEE (reference sequence). The CDR3 length is 12 residues. V was clipped by 1 base and J by 8 bases, with 9 bases between them.

The chain uses TRBV12-3 or TRBV12-4 and TRBJ2-1, with TRBD2 as a possible D gene (5 bases). The V end lost 2 bases, the J end lost 9 bases, and 8 bases lay between the germline ends. The CDR3 has 12 residues. DNA for the CDR3: TGTGCCAGCAGTTTATCAGCGGTTGAGCAGTTCTTC. This codes for CASSLSAVEQFF.

This clonotype was found a few times. This chain uses TRBV6-2 or TRBV6-3 with TRBJ2-1; D unclear. The CDR3 length is 13 residues. Germline CDR1 reads MNHEY; CDR2 reads SVGEGT. V was shortened by 7 bases and J by 7 bases, with 14 bases between the two germline ends. DNA of the CDR3: TGTGCCAGCACCACGGCCCCGGCGAATGAGCAGTTCTTC. Translating it yields CASTTAPANEQFF.

In its sample, this clonotype was seen a few times. The rearrangement uses TRBV6-4 and TRBJ2-3, with D perhaps TRBD1 (6 bases). This CDR3 region has 16 residues. Trimming removed 6 bases at V and 0 bases at J, with 16 bases between. From germline, CDR1 is MRHNA and CDR2 SNTAGT. The CDR3, as DNA: TGTGCCAGCAGCCCCAGACAGGTTACTAGCACAGATACGCAGTATTTT. Protein product: CASSPRQVTSTDTQYF.